This passage covers 26 T cell receptor beta chains from one sample sequenced in a study of blood T cell repertoires in COVID-19. Profiled with immunoSEQ multiplex PCR; TCRdb holds only in-frame clones, not every one. The sample has roughly 150,000 clones; around four fifths are singletons. The sample was peripheral blood. These receptors were taken from a human donor in a cohort sampled during active COVID-19.

The chain combines TRBV12-1 with TRBJ2-7; the listed D gene, TRBD2, was not tested against the DNA. TRBV12-1 is shown as a pseudogene. The CDR3 contains 16 residues. The chain's CDR3 is CASSGGTSGTLYEQYF. DNA of the CDR3: TGTGCCAGCAGCGGGGGGACTAGCGGGACCCTCTACGAGCAGTACTTC.

The CDR3 protein is CATSDSGQVQETQYF. The DNA for the CDR3 is TGTGCCACCAGTGATTCGGGACAGGTCCAAGAGACCCAGTACTTC. The genes are TRBV24-1 and TRBJ2-5, with 8 bases lining up with TRBD1. CDR3 length equals 15 residues. With 2 bases clipped from V and 1 base from J, the junction kept 2 bases outside the gene matches. The germline V gene encodes CDR1 KGHDR and CDR2 SFDVKD.

The J gene is TRBJ2-7, the V gene TRBV19; possible D gene TRBD2, 6 bases. CDR1 LNHDA and CDR2 SQIVND come from the germline V gene (reference sequence). V dropped 0 bases and J dropped 3 bases, with 12 bases sitting between them. The CDR3 runs to 15 residues. Written as DNA, the CDR3 is TGTGCCAGTAGTATAGAGGGCGGAGGGAACTACGAGCAGTACTTC. This encodes CASSIEGGGNYEQYF.

This rearrangement joins TRBV21-1 to TRBJ2-5; TRBD1 was called by the table and not checked on the DNA. TRBV21-1 is a listed pseudogene. The CDR3 totals 15 residues. As DNA, the CDR3 is TGTGCCAGCCCTGGACAGGGAAGGGGGCTAGAGACCCAGTACTTC. Translated, it gives CASPGQGRGLETQYF.

The V and J genes are TRBV7-9 and TRBJ1-6, with D perhaps matching TRBD1 (6 bases). CDR3 size: 14 residues. V lost 5 bases to trimming and J lost 7 bases, with 12 bases between them. Germline CDR1 and CDR2: SEHNR and FQNEAQ (reference sequence). The CDR3 loop reads CASSTGTRNSPLHF. The CDR3 coding sequence is TGTGCCAGCAGCACCGGGACAAGGAATTCACCCCTCCACTTT.

This chain connects TRBV7-2 to TRBJ2-1, with D perhaps matching TRBD2 (5 bases). V shed 1 base and J shed 8 bases, with 9 bases lying between them. The germline gives CDR1 SGHTA, CDR2 FQGNSA. The CDR3 runs 13 residues. Here the CDR3 DNA reads TGTGCCAGCAGCTTAGTACTAGAGGATGAGCAGTTCTTC. It codes for CASSLVLEDEQFF.

The CDR3 DNA is TGTGCCAGCAGCTCAGGCGGGGACCAAGAGACCCAGTACTTC. Protein product: CASSSGGDQETQYF. The chain is built from TRBV7-2 and TRBJ2-5; D might be TRBD2 (6 bases). CDR1 is SGHTA and CDR2 is FQGNSA in the germline V gene. This CDR3 is built from 14 residues. Trimming pared 4 bases from V and 0 bases from J, leaving 9 bases between.

V and J are TRBV4-1 and TRBJ2-1, with 9 bases lining up with TRBD2. Trimming at V came to 0 bases and at J to 0 bases, leaving 9 bases not matched to a gene. The germline V gene encodes CDR1 MGHRA and CDR2 YSYEKL. The CDR3 is 19 residues long. The CDR3: CASSQDRASGEISYNEQFF. The DNA for the CDR3 is TGCGCCAGCAGCCAAGATAGGGCTAGCGGGGAGATCTCCTACAATGAGCAGTTCTTC.

The chain has TRBV6-5 and TRBJ1-4, with TRBD1 matching over 10 bases. The CDR3 runs 14 residues. Unmatched junction bases numbered 5, after V lost 5 bases and J lost 8 bases. In germline, CDR1 is MNHEY, CDR2 SVGAGI. DNA of the CDR3: TGTGCCAGCAGTCGGACAGGGGGGGTCGAAAAACTGTTTTTT. Residues: CASSRTGGVEKLFF.

This chain uses TRBV2 with TRBJ2-3; D gene unclear. Germline lookup yields CDR1 SNHLY and CDR2 FYNNEI. Trimming took 4 bases from V and 1 from J, leaving 6 bases between them. The CDR3 runs 13 residues. The CDR3 spells CASSGERTDTQYF. The CDR3 region has the DNA TGTGCCAGCAGTGGCGAGCGCACAGATACGCAGTATTTT.

At least ten counts were recorded for this clone. The V gene is TRBV5-1, the J gene TRBJ2-6; no reliable D call. This CDR3 comprises 16 residues. The germline CDR1 and CDR2 sequences are SGHRS and YFSETQ. The V end was cut by 5 bases, the J end by 3 bases, with 15 bases between. The CDR3 region has the DNA TGCGCCAGCAGAACAGATCCCTGGTTTGGGGCCAACGTCCTGACTTTC. This gives the protein CASRTDPWFGANVLTF.

CDR3 in DNA: TGTGCCAGCACCACACAGGGGAACTATGGCTACACCTTC. It yields the protein CASTTQGNYGYTF. This chain connects TRBV7-9 to TRBJ1-2, with TRBD1 identical over 7 bases. Germline V gene lookup returns CDR1 SEHNR and CDR2 FQNEAQ (reference sequence). With 7 bases clipped from V and 2 bases from J, the junction kept 4 bases outside the gene matches. The CDR3 sequence is 13 residues long.

The chain recombines TRBV24-1 with TRBJ2-5; 8 bases are shared with TRBD1. The CDR3 loop spans 14 amino acids. Germline values: CDR1 KGHDR, CDR2 SFDVKD. Trimming cost V 5 bases and J 4 bases; bases outside gene matches: 5. The CDR3 DNA is TGTGCCACCAGTGGCAACAGGGGGAGAGAGACCCAGTACTTC. Its protein product is CATSGNRGRETQYF.

Many counts were recorded for this clone. The rearrangement uses TRBV5-5 and TRBJ2-7; tentatively, D is TRBD1 (5 bases). Germline values: CDR1 SGHKS, CDR2 YYEKEE (reference sequence). This CDR3 spans 15 amino acids. V lost 7 bases and J lost 1, with 18 bases in between. CDR3 loop: CASSKLRQRSYEQYF. DNA of the CDR3: TGTGCCAGCTCGAAACTGCGACAGAGATCCTACGAGCAGTACTTC.

The V and J genes are TRBV12-3 or TRBV12-4 and TRBJ2-7; 11 bases match TRBD1. V lost 7 bases, J lost 7 bases, and 6 bases stayed unmatched. The CDR3 is 13 residues long. The CDR3 DNA sequence: TGTGCCAGCAACGGACAGGGGGCGGGTGAGCAGTACTTC. Its protein is CASNGQGAGEQYF.

CDR3 in DNA: TGTGCCAGCAGCTTATTGGAGGGGATCGACTCACCCCTCCACTTT. Amino acid sequence: CASSLLEGIDSPLHF. The rearrangement uses TRBV7-9 and TRBJ1-6; weak D call: TRBD1 (5 bases). The CDR3 totals 15 residues. Trimming removed 2 bases from V and 10 bases from J, with 15 bases in between. In germline, CDR1 is SEHNR, CDR2 FQNEAQ (reference sequence).

The chain carries TRBV24-1 and TRBJ2-1; TRBD2 matches at 10 bases. There are 15 residues in the CDR3. The V segment lost 1 base and the J segment 7 bases; nucleotides outside the gene matches: 3. Germline CDR1 is KGHDR and CDR2 is SFDVKD. CDR3 DNA: TGTGCCACCAGTGATTTTCGTAGCGGGAGGAATGAGCAGTTCTTC. This codes for CATSDFRSGRNEQFF.

The V gene is TRBV10-2, the J gene TRBJ2-7; 13 nucleotides agree with TRBD2. After removal of 6 bases from V and 2 bases from J, the junction contained 10 bases not matched to a gene. The CDR3 length is 17 residues. Germline CDR1 WSHSY, CDR2 SAAADI. The DNA for the CDR3 is TGCGCCAGCAGGCCCCTCGGGACTAGCGGGACCGCCTACGAGCAGTACTTC. Its translation: CASRPLGTSGTAYEQYF.

This clone was counted a single time. The chain is built from TRBV30 and TRBJ1-2, with 8 nucleotides matching TRBD1. The germline V gene has CDR1 GTSNPN and CDR2 SVGIG (reference sequence). V was pared by 5 bases and J by 6 bases, with 5 bases of the junction left unmatched. There are 12 residues in the CDR3. The CDR3 is CAWGRQGNGYTF. CDR3 DNA: TGTGCCTGGGGCAGACAGGGGAATGGCTACACCTTC.

J is TRBJ1-6 and V is TRBV18; 7 bases map to TRBD1. Germline V gene lookup returns CDR1 KGHSH and CDR2 LQKENI. The trim removed 3 bases at V and 8 bases at J, leaving 4 bases unmatched. This CDR3 has 14 residues. CDR3 in DNA: TGTGCCAGCTCACCCGGGACAGCTGATTCACCCCTCCACTTT. The encoded protein is CASSPGTADSPLHF.

The chain joins TRBV7-9 to TRBJ2-3; possibly TRBD2 for D (5 bases). This CDR3 is built from 15 residues. Trimming shortened V by 4 bases and J by 3 bases, and 14 bases separated the two germline ends. Germline CDR1 SEHNR, CDR2 FQNEAQ (reference sequence). In nucleotides, the CDR3 is TGTGCCAGCAGCTCTGGGGAGCATTTAACAGATACGCAGTATTTT. Translated: CASSSGEHLTDTQYF.

This clone was seen a single time. This chain links TRBV6-2 or TRBV6-3 with TRBJ2-5; TRBD1 matches at 9 bases. The CDR3 has 14 residues. In germline, CDR1 is MNHEY, CDR2 SVGEGT. The V gene end was trimmed by 5 bases and the J gene end by 4 bases; junction bases not matched to a gene: 5. Here the CDR3 DNA reads TGTGCCAGCAGTCGGGGACAGGGCGGAGAGACCCAGTACTTC. It is translated as CASSRGQGGETQYF.

The chain is built from TRBV3-1 (or the pseudogene TRBV3-2) and TRBJ2-3; tentative D call: TRBD1 (7 bases). Germline values: CDR1 LGHDT, CDR2 YNNKEL (reference sequence). The V gene lost 3 bases and the J gene lost 5 bases, with 18 bases spanning the gap. This CDR3 has 16 residues. CDR3 nucleotides: TGTGCCAGCAGCCACTTAGGGGGCGGGAATGGAGATACGCAGTATTTT. This codes for CASSHLGGGNGDTQYF.

The chain recombines TRBV28 with TRBJ2-7, with 7 bases identical to TRBD2. Trimming cost V 5 bases and J 7 bases; bases outside gene matches: 11. This CDR3 contains 14 residues. In germline, CDR1 is MDHEN, CDR2 SYDVKM. The CDR3 loop reads CASSTGRLGLEQYF. The CDR3 DNA is TGTGCCAGCAGTACCGGGAGGCTTGGGCTGGAGCAGTACTTC.

The chain recombines TRBV11-2 with TRBJ1-1, with D possibly being TRBD1 (5 bases). CDR3 length equals 15 residues. CDR1 is SGHAT and CDR2 is FQNNGV in the germline V gene. V dropped 5 bases and J dropped 9 bases, with 22 bases sitting between them. In nucleotides, the CDR3 is TGTGCCAGCAGCGCGACCTGGGACTATGGTTCGAAAGCTTTCTTT. This codes for CASSATWDYGSKAFF.

V gene TRBV19 combines with J gene TRBJ1-1; 7 positions agree with TRBD1. The CDR3 totals 17 residues. Losses at the gene ends were 4 bases for V and 5 bases for J; bases not matched to a gene: 16. CDR1 and CDR2 from the germline V gene are LNHDA and SQIVND (reference sequence). CDR3 coding DNA: TGTGCCAGTAGTACGCGGGCCGGGACAGTGTCGGGAACTGAAGCTTTCTTT. Protein product: CASSTRAGTVSGTEAFF.